These T cell receptor beta chains were read from a single sample in a study of cytomegalovirus exposure and HLA in healthy donors. Here immunoSEQ multiplex PCR was the method, and the copy in TCRdb shows in-frame clones only, minus some. The sample records about 96,000 clones, about four fifths being singletons. The sequenced sample consisted of PBMCs. All receptors derive from a female donor in good health and CMV-seropositive. Each CDR3 is given with its conserved first and last residue. D genes are given only for firm matches. The size entry is marked missing in some rows and otherwise reads once, few, many or a size class.

clone_size d_call j_call v_call cdr3_aa cdr3_nt
- TRBD2 TRBJ2-2 TRBV9 CASSGTSGRGTGELFF TGTGCCAGCAGCGGGACTAGCGGGAGGGGCACCGGGGAGCTGTTTTTT
- TRBD1 TRBJ1-1 TRBV28 CASSLPLTGSNTEAFF TGTGCCAGCAGTCTCCCTTTGACAGGGTCGAACACTGAAGCTTTCTTT
- - TRBJ2-5 TRBV5-4 CASSLSVAQETQYF TGTGCCAGCAGCTTGTCAGTGGCTCAAGAGACCCAGTACTTC
- - TRBJ2-3 TRBV6-4 CASSEGAASTDTQYF TGTGCCAGCAGTGAGGGGGCGGCTAGCACAGATACGCAGTATTTT
once - TRBJ1-1 TRBV28 CASSLLQGSTEAFF TGTGCCAGCAGTTTACTTCAGGGAAGCACTGAAGCTTTCTTT
few TRBD2 TRBJ2-1 TRBV19 CASTALAGGRNEQFF TGTGCCAGTACCGCACTAGCGGGAGGGCGGAATGAGCAGTTCTTC
- TRBD2 TRBJ2-1 TRBV11-2 CASSLRGTFGNEQFF TGTGCCAGCAGCTTGCGGGGGACTTTCGGGAATGAGCAGTTCTTC
- TRBD2 TRBJ2-5 TRBV6-5 CASSAGLAVQETQYF TGTGCCAGCAGTGCGGGACTAGCGGTTCAAGAGACCCAGTACTTC
- TRBD1 TRBJ1-1 TRBV7-9 CASSHGQGANTEAFF TGTGCCAGCAGCCATGGACAGGGAGCTAACACTGAAGCTTTCTTT
few TRBD1 TRBJ1-2 TRBV7-9 CASSRTGGDGYTF TGTGCCAGCAGCCGGACAGGAGGAGATGGCTACACCTTC
few TRBD1 TRBJ2-7 TRBV19 CASSPTAGTGRSYEGYEQYF TGTGCCAGTAGTCCCACGGCTGGGACAGGACGATCCTACGAGGGGTACGAGCAGTACTTC
- - TRBJ1-5 TRBV7-2 CASSRLRGQPQHF TGTGCCAGCAGCCGACTACGCGGCCAGCCCCAGCATTTT
few TRBD2 TRBJ2-3 TRBV11-3 CASSLGIAGTDTQYF TGTGCCAGCAGCTTGGGAATAGCGGGAACAGATACGCAGTATTTT
- TRBD2 TRBJ2-7 TRBV4-2 CASSGRTSSYEQYF TGTGCCAGCAGCGGACGGACTAGCTCCTACGAGCAGTACTTC
few TRBD2 TRBJ2-1 TRBV5-1 CASSLTLAGADEQFF TGCGCCAGCAGCTTGACCCTAGCGGGAGCTGATGAGCAGTTCTTC
- - TRBJ2-3 TRBV7-6 CASAGGTAGTDTQYF TGTGCCAGCGCCGGAGGGACGGCTGGGACAGATACGCAGTATTTT
few - TRBJ1-1 TRBV7-8 CASRRGGRGSNTEAFF TGTGCCAGCAGAAGAGGTGGACGGGGATCGAACACTGAAGCTTTCTTT
- TRBD1 TRBJ1-1 TRBV5-1 CASSSDREAAEAFF TGCGCCAGCAGCTCCGACAGGGAGGCCGCTGAAGCTTTCTTT
- - TRBJ1-2 TRBV10-3 CAIRTGHTRNYGYTF TGTGCCATCAGAACGGGACATACCCGTAACTATGGCTACACCTTC
few TRBD2 TRBJ2-3 TRBV4-3 CASSPGTSGSTDTQYF TGCGCCAGCAGCCCAGGGACTAGCGGGAGCACAGATACGCAGTATTTT
few TRBD1 TRBJ2-3 TRBV6-5 CASATGTGHTDTQYF TGTGCCAGCGCCACTGGGACAGGGCATACAGATACGCAGTATTTT
- TRBD1 TRBJ2-3 TRBV4-1 CASRKYGTGGGTDTQYF TGCGCCAGCAGGAAATATGGGACAGGTGGAGGGACAGATACGCAGTATTTT
- - TRBJ2-6 TRBV4-1 CASSQEGDYSGANVLTF TGCGCCAGCAGCCAAGAAGGGGATTACTCTGGGGCCAACGTCCTGACTTTC
- - TRBJ1-2 TRBV28 CASKGHTRNYGYTF TGTGCCAGCAAAGGACACACCCGCAACTATGGCTACACCTTC
- - TRBJ1-5 TRBV18 CASSPKTGGNQPQHF TGTGCCAGCTCACCCAAGACAGGAGGCAATCAGCCCCAGCATTTT
- TRBD1 TRBJ1-2 TRBV6-1 CASSEGQSIGGYTF TGTGCCAGCAGTGAGGGACAGTCTATCGGAGGCTACACCTTC
- - TRBJ2-2 TRBV9 CASSGGTTVTGELFF TGTGCCAGCAGCGGAGGAACGACAGTTACCGGGGAGCTGTTTTTT
- TRBD2 TRBJ2-1 TRBV25-1 CASSDYGRAGHEQFF TGTGCCAGCAGTGATTACGGGAGGGCCGGCCATGAGCAGTTCTTC
once - TRBJ2-7 TRBV20-1 CSASRRNEQYF TGCAGTGCTAGCCGGAGGAACGAGCAGTACTTC
- TRBD2 TRBJ2-7 TRBV7-2 CASSLDLREGYEQYF TGTGCCAGCAGCTTGGACCTTAGGGAGGGATACGAGCAGTACTTC
- TRBD1 TRBJ2-2 TRBV11-2 CASSFTGVETGELFF TGTGCCAGCAGCTTTACAGGGGTAGAGACCGGGGAGCTGTTTTTT
- - TRBJ2-1 TRBV6-1 CASSEYMASVSYNEQFF TGTGCCAGCAGTGAATATATGGCTAGCGTATCCTACAATGAGCAGTTCTTC
- - TRBJ1-5 TRBV6-6 CASSFGQPQHF TGTGCCAGCAGTTTCGGTCAGCCCCAGCATTTT
- TRBD2 TRBJ2-1 TRBV19 CASSPWTSSNEQFF TGTGCCAGTAGTCCCTGGACTAGCAGCAATGAGCAGTTCTTC
once - TRBJ2-3 TRBV5-6 CASSFQGQDTQYF TGTGCCAGCAGCTTTCAGGGCCAAGATACGCAGTATTTT
- TRBD1 TRBJ2-7 TRBV7-2 CASSSRPGQGTEQYF TGTGCCAGCAGCTCCCGCCCGGGACAGGGGACCGAGCAGTACTTC
- TRBD1 TRBJ1-1 TRBV18 CASSPIGTGPEAFF TGTGCCAGCTCACCAATAGGGACAGGGCCTGAAGCTTTCTTT
- - TRBJ2-1 TRBV25-1 CASSEPGHNEQFF TGTGCCAGCAGTGAACCGGGTCACAATGAGCAGTTCTTC
- - TRBJ2-7 TRBV9 CASSPAPGTIPNEQYF TGTGCCAGCAGCCCAGCCCCCGGGACAATCCCTAACGAGCAGTACTTC
- - TRBJ2-6 TRBV6-4 CASSDSSSGANVLTF TGTGCCAGCAGTGACTCTAGCTCTGGGGCCAACGTCCTGACTTTC
- - TRBJ2-7 TRBV29-1 CSVGGHRDISYEQYF TGCAGCGTTGGCGGACATCGGGACATTTCCTACGAGCAGTACTTC
- TRBD2 TRBJ2-5 TRBV10-3 CAISGTSGSPAETQYF TGTGCCATCAGTGGTACTAGCGGGAGCCCGGCAGAGACCCAGTACTTC
- TRBD1 TRBJ1-5 TRBV30 CAWNTRDRGRQPQHF TGTGCCTGGAACACCCGGGACAGGGGTAGACAGCCCCAGCATTTT